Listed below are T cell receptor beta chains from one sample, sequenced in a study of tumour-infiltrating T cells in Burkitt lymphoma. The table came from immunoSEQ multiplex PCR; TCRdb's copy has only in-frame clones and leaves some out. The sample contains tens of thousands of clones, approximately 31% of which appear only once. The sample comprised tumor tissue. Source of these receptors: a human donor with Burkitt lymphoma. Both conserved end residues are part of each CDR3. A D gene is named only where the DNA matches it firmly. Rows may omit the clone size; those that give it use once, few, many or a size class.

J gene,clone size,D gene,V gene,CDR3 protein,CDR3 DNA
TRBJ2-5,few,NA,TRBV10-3,CAISEHREAQYF,TGTGCCATCAGTGAGCACAGGGAGGCCCAGTACTTC
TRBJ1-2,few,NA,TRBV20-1,CSASTGFGYTF,TGCAGTGCTAGCACGGGATTTGGCTACACCTTC
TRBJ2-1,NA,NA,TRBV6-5,CASSPWQGTEFF,TGTGCCAGCTCCCCATGGCAGGGTACAGAGTTCTTC
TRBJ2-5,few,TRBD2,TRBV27,CASSLSSGSGGGTQYF,TGTGCCAGCAGTTTATCTTCCGGGAGCGGGGGAGGGACCCAGTACTTC
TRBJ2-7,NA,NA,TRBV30,CAWSVGVAPYEQYF,TGTGCCTGGAGTGTTGGTGTGGCCCCCTACGAGCAGTACTTC
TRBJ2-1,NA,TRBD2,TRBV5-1,CASAWGLAGAYNEQFF,TGCGCCAGCGCATGGGGACTAGCGGGGGCCTACAATGAGCAGTTCTTC
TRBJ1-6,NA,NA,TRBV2,CASRLTRSPLHF,TGTGCCAGCAGGCTAACGCGGTCACCCCTCCACTTT
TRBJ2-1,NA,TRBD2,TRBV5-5,CASSPGTSGGPLYEQFF,TGTGCCAGCAGCCCAGGGACTAGCGGGGGCCCTCTATATGAGCAGTTCTTC
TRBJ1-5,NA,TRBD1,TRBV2,CASTTDRGGNQPQHF,TGTGCCAGCACCACCGACAGGGGGGGCAATCAGCCCCAGCATTTT
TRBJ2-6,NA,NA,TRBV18,CASSFQNAGANVLTF,TGTGCCAGCTCATTTCAGAATGCCGGGGCCAACGTCCTGACTTTC
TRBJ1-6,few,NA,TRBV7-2,CASSLNSPLHF,TGTGCCAGCAGCTTAAATTCACCCCTCCACTTT